The 2 T cell receptor beta chains listed next were all sequenced from one sample in a study of blood T cell repertoires in COVID-19. This table comes from immunoSEQ multiplex PCR, and its TCRdb copy is limited to in-frame clones, with some not included. This sample carries approximately 180,000 clones, around 89% of them seen once, and the ten largest clones take approximately 4.5%. The sample was peripheral blood. These receptors came from a human donor in a cohort sampled during active COVID-19.

This sequence joins TRBV11-2 and TRBJ2-3, with D possibly matching TRBD1 (5 bases). V was clipped by 1 base and J by 9 bases, with 14 bases between them. CDR1 is SGHAT and CDR2 is FQNNGV in the germline V gene. CDR3 length: 14 amino acids. CDR3 bases: TGTGCCAGCAGCTTAGTTAGGGGTGGCGGAACGCAGTATTTT. Protein: CASSLVRGGGTQYF.

The chain is built from TRBV15 and TRBJ2-6, with D uncertain. Germline V CDR1 and CDR2: LNHNV, YYDKDF (reference sequence). Trimming left V 3 bases short and J 4 bases short, with 10 bases between. CDR3 length: 15 amino acids. For the CDR3, the DNA is TGTGCCACCAGCAGCAGGATCTCAGGGGCCAACGTCCTGACTTTC. Protein product: CATSSRISGANVLTF.